This entry concerns a single T cell receptor (beta chain). Antigen unknown. This record comes from a study of CXCR3-negative and CXCR3-positive naive CD8 T cells. Study outcomes and limitations: The naive subsets expressed comparable surface CD5, and the authors inferred TCR strength from TRB CDR3 properties. TRB CDR3s were more hydrophobic in CXCR3-positive than in CXCR3-negative naive cells. Freshly isolated PBMCs were used in most assays, given partial CXCR3 loss after freezing.

The authors prepared UMI-labeled TRB cDNA libraries by 5' RACE. With the 5' RACE reads reprocessed, TCRdb shows one record per CDR3 protein and no DNA. In all, the sample yields roughly 80,000 distinct CDR3 sequences. There are 15 residues in the CDR3. Germline V lookup: CDR1 SQVTM, CDR2 ANQGSEA. CD45RO-CCR7+CD27+CD95- marked naive CD8+ T cells. The receptor comes from a human donor in good health. Some clones in this sample may be carry-over from other donors' samples. Material: naive CXCR3+ CD8+ T cells from blood. Subset meaning: CD45RO-CCR7+CD27+CD95- naive CD8+ T cells expressing CXCR3 (TNR3+). J is TRBJ2-3 and V is TRBV29-1; TCRdb indicates TRBD2, and absent DNA this call remains unverified. The CDR3 protein is CSGEGLDQITDTQYF.